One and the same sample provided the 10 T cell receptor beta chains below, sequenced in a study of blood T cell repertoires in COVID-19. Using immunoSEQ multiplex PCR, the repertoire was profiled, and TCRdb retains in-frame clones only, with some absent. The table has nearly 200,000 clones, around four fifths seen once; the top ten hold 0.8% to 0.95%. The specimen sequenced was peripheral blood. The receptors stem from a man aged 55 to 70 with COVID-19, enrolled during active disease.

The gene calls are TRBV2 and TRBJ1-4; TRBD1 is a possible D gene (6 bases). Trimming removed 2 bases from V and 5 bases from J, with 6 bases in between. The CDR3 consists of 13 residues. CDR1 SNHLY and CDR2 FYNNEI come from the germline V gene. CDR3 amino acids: CASSEQGNEKLFF. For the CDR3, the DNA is TGTGCCAGCAGTGAACAGGGGAATGAAAAACTGTTTTTT. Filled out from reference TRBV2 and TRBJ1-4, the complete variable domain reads EPEVTQTPSHQVTQMGQEVILRCVPISNHLYFYWYRQILGQKVEFLVSFYNNEISEKSEIFDDQFSVERPDGSNFTLKIRSTKLEDSAMYFCASSEQGNEKLFFGSGTQLSVL.

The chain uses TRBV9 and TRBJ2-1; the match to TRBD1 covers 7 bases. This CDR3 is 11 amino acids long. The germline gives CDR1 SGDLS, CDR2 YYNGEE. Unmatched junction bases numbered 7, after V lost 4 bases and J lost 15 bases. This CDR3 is CASSQGVTMFF. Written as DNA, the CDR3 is TGTGCCAGCAGCCAGGGGGTGACTATGTTCTTC.

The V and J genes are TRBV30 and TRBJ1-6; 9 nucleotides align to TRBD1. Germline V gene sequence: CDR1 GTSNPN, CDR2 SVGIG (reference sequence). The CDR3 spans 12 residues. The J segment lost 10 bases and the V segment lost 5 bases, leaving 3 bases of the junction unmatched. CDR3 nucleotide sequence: TGTGCCTGGGGACAGGGGAGCTCACCCCTCCACTTT. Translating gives CAWGQGSSPLHF.

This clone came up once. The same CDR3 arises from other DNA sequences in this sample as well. This CDR3 reads CASSLTGNQPQHF. Written as DNA, the CDR3 is TGTGCCAGCAGCTTGACAGGCAATCAGCCCCAGCATTTT. The chain recombines TRBV7-2 with TRBJ1-5; D perhaps matches TRBD1 (5 bases). There are 13 residues in the CDR3. The V end was cut by 3 bases, the J end by 2 bases, with 5 bases between. Germline V gives CDR1 SGHTA, CDR2 FQGNSA.

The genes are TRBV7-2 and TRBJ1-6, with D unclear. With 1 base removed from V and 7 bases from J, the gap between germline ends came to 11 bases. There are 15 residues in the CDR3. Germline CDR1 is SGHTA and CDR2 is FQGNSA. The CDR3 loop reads CASSLGSLRNSPLHF. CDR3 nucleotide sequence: TGTGCCAGCAGCTTAGGCAGCCTGCGGAATTCACCCCTCCACTTT.

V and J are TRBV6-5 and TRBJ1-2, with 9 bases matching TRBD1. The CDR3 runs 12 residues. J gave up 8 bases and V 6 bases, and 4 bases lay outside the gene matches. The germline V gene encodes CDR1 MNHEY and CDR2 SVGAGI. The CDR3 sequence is CASSWTGEGYTF. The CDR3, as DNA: TGTGCCAGCAGCTGGACAGGGGAAGGCTACACCTTC.

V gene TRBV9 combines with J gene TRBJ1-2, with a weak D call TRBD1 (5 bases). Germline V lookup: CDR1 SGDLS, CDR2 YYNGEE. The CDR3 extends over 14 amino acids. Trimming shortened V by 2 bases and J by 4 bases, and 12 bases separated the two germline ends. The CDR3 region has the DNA TGTGCCAGCAGCGTTTTAGGGGATCCCTATGGCTACACCTTC. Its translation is CASSVLGDPYGYTF.

The DNA of the CDR3 is TGTGCCAGCAGCTTATCGGGTGATAGCACAGATACGCAGTATTTT. The encoded protein is CASSLSGDSTDTQYF. J is TRBJ2-3 and V is TRBV7-2; D gene ambiguous. Germline loops: CDR1 SGHTA, CDR2 FQGNSA. V lost 2 bases, J lost 0 bases, and 9 bases lay in between. The CDR3 loop spans 15 amino acids.

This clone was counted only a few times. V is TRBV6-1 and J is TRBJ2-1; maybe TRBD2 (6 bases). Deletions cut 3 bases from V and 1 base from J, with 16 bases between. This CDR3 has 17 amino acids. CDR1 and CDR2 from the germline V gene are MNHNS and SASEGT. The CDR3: CASSDWVRRGSYNEQFF. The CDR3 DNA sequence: TGTGCCAGCAGTGATTGGGTCCGGAGGGGATCCTACAATGAGCAGTTCTTC.

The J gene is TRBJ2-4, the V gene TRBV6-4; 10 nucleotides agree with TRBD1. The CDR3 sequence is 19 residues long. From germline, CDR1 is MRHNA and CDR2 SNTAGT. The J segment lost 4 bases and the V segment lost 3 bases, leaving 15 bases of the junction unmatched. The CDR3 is CASSESAWDRGDEKNIQYF. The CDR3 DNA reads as TGTGCCAGCAGTGAATCCGCTTGGGACAGGGGCGATGAAAAAAACATTCAGTACTTC.